The 23 T cell receptor beta chains presented below share a single source sample, sequenced in a study of cytomegalovirus exposure and HLA in healthy donors. The PCR employed 60 Vbeta primers together with 13 Jbeta primers. The data were produced by immunoSEQ multiplex PCR, yet TCRdb's version contains in-frame clones alone and is incomplete. The sample includes approximately 88,000 clones, 50% to 80% of them seen just once. The sequenced material came from PBMCs. The origin of the receptors is a man aged 60 to 69 in good health and CMV-seronegative.

In its sample, this clone was seen once. V usage is TRBV11-3 and J usage is TRBJ2-1, with 7 bases identical to TRBD1. Germline lookup yields CDR1 SGHNT and CDR2 YENEEA. V shed 5 bases and J 10 bases; nucleotides not matched to a gene: 8. The CDR3 runs 13 residues. The CDR3 protein is CASSLLETGEQFF. The CDR3 nucleotides read TGTGCCAGCAGCCTTCTAGAGACAGGGGAGCAGTTCTTC.

The rearrangement joins TRBV19 to TRBJ1-2; 9 nucleotides agree with TRBD1. V lost 4 bases, J lost 8 bases, and 5 bases stayed unmatched. The length of the CDR3 is 13 residues. Germline CDR1 reads LNHDA; CDR2 reads SQIVND (reference sequence). CDR3 sequence (DNA): TGTGCCAGTAGTAGGGACAGGGTGTACGGCTACACCTTC. This encodes CASSRDRVYGYTF.

This sequence joins TRBV5-6 and TRBJ2-4; D is possibly TRBD2 (6 bases). This CDR3 region has 15 residues. Germline loops: CDR1 SGHDT, CDR2 YYEEEE. V was pared by 3 bases and J by 2 bases, with 12 bases between. In DNA form, the CDR3 reads TGTGCCAGCAGCTCAACGGGGGAGACCAAAAACATTCAGTACTTC. The encoded protein is CASSSTGETKNIQYF.

The V gene is TRBV9, the J gene TRBJ2-2, with 7 bases that match TRBD1. The CDR3 consists of 15 residues. The germline V gene encodes CDR1 SGDLS and CDR2 YYNGEE. V was pared by 1 base and J by 7 bases, with 7 bases of the junction left unmatched. CDR3 DNA: TGTGCCAGCAGCGTATCAACAGGGGCGGTCGGGGAGCTGTTTTTT. As protein: CASSVSTGAVGELFF. Full variable domain (rest looked up from reference TRBV9 and TRBJ2-2): DSGVTQTPKHLITATGQRVTLRCSPRSGDLSVYWYQQSLDQGLQFLIQYYNGEERAKGNILERFSAQQFPDLHSELNLSSLELGDSALYFCASSVSTGAVGELFFGEGSRLTVL.

The CDR3 here is CASSELPYGYTF. For the CDR3, the DNA is TGTGCCAGCAGTGAACTTCCCTATGGCTACACCTTC. The V and J genes are TRBV2 and TRBJ1-2, with D hard to call. In germline, CDR1 is SNHLY, CDR2 FYNNEI. The germline V and J ends were trimmed by 2 bases and 4 bases, with 5 bases remaining between them. The CDR3 consists of 12 residues.

The gene calls are TRBV7-3 and TRBJ1-1, with 9 bases identical to TRBD1. The CDR3 extends over 14 amino acids. With V trimmed by 2 bases and J by 8 bases, 6 bases remained unmatched. Germline CDR1 is SGHTA and CDR2 is FQGTGA. Here the CDR3 DNA reads TGTGCCAGCAGCTTATCCTTTGGACAGGGGGAAGCTTTCTTT. This codes for CASSLSFGQGEAFF.

This clone was detected a few times. The rearrangement links TRBV28 to TRBJ2-2; TRBD2 might be the D (6 bases). V shed 8 bases and J shed 5 bases, with 15 bases lying between them. CDR1 and CDR2 from the germline V gene are MDHEN and SYDVKM. This CDR3 region has 14 residues. The CDR3: CASRGTPITGELFF. The DNA of the CDR3 is TGTGCCAGCCGTGGGACTCCCATAACCGGGGAGCTGTTTTTT. The full variable domain, in which reference TRBV28 and TRBJ2-2 provide the parts outside the CDR3, is DVKVTQSSRYLVKRTGEKVFLECVQDMDHENMFWYRQDPGLGLRLIYFSYDVKMKEKGDIPEGYSVSREKKERFSLILESASTNQTSMYLCASRGTPITGELFFGEGSRLTVL.

The genes are TRBV2 and TRBJ2-2, with D maybe TRBD2 (5 bases). Trimming shortened V by 7 bases and J by 5 bases, and 14 bases separated the two germline ends. This CDR3 has 14 amino acids. Germline V gene lookup returns CDR1 SNHLY and CDR2 FYNNEI. The CDR3 DNA follows: TGTGCCAGCAAGTCCCAGCGAGGGACCGGGGAGCTGTTTTTT. Its protein is CASKSQRGTGELFF.

This clone showed up many times. The chain uses TRBV6-5 and TRBJ2-7; D is ambiguous. Trimming cost V 2 bases and J 5 bases, with 16 bases left between them. CDR3 size: 15 residues. Germline assignment: CDR1 MNHEY and CDR2 SVGAGI. The chain's CDR3 is CASSYRSFSDDEQYF. CDR3 DNA: TGTGCCAGCAGTTACCGGAGCTTCTCGGATGACGAGCAGTACTTC.

This chain links TRBV5-6 with TRBJ2-1; D remains unclear. V was trimmed by 2 bases and J by 0 bases, leaving 9 bases between them. The CDR3 is 15 residues long. Germline V gene lookup returns CDR1 SGHDT and CDR2 YYEEEE. CDR3 sequence (DNA): TGTGCCAGCAGCTTTCGAACCAGCTCCTACAATGAGCAGTTCTTC. It translates to CASSFRTSSYNEQFF. Full variable domain (missing parts from reference TRBV5-6 and TRBJ2-1): DAGVTQSPTHLIKTRGQQVTLRCSPKSGHDTVSWYQQALGQGPQFIFQYYEEEERQRGNFPDRFSGHQFPNYSSELNVNALLLGDSALYLCASSFRTSSYNEQFFGPGTRLTVL.

Only one count was recorded for this clone. The chain joins TRBV5-1 to TRBJ1-4, with D perhaps matching TRBD1 (5 bases). The CDR3 is 15 amino acids. Germline CDR1 is SGHRS and CDR2 is YFSETQ. Trimming shortened V by 1 base and J by 4 bases, and 11 bases separated the two germline ends. The CDR3 region has the DNA TGCGCCAGCAGCTTGACAGGCCAGGGTAATGAAAAACTGTTTTTT. This translates into CASSLTGQGNEKLFF.

This chain uses TRBV30 with TRBJ2-1, with 7 bases fitting TRBD2. The length of the CDR3 is 15 residues. Germline-derived CDR1 and CDR2 are GTSNPN and SVGIG (reference sequence). After removal of 4 bases from V and 0 bases from J, the junction contained 6 bases not matched to a gene. The DNA for the CDR3 is TGTGCCTGGAATACGGGGGGTGACTCCTACAATGAGCAGTTCTTC. The encoded protein is CAWNTGGDSYNEQFF.

This clone was observed a few times. J is TRBJ2-7 and V is TRBV5-6, with 9 bases fitting TRBD1. V lost 4 bases to trimming and J lost 4 bases; unmatched junction nucleotides: 0. The V gene's germline CDR1 is SGHDT and CDR2 YYEEEE. This CDR3 is 12 amino acids long. In DNA form, the CDR3 reads TGTGCCAGCAGCGACAGGGGGTACGAGCAGTACTTC. This sequence encodes CASSDRGYEQYF.

The V call is TRBV7-8, the J call TRBJ1-5; 10 nucleotides line up with TRBD1. The V gene end was trimmed by 5 bases and the J gene end by 0 bases; junction bases not matched to a gene: 4. CDR1 and CDR2 (germline): SGHVS, FQNEAQ. CDR3 size: 16 residues. CDR3 residues: CASSKTGGVSNQPQHF. In DNA, the CDR3 is TGTGCCAGCAGCAAGACAGGGGGCGTTAGCAATCAGCCCCAGCATTTT. Complete variable domain (other parts from reference TRBV7-8 and TRBJ1-5): GAGVSQSPRYKVAKRGQDVALRCDPISGHVSLFWYQQALGQGPEFLTYFQNEAQLDKSGLPSDRFFAERPEGSVSTLKIQRTQQEDSAVYLCASSKTGGVSNQPQHFGDGTRLSIL.

In this sample, this clone turned up once. The junction departs from the called germline gene at one end, perhaps through a read error. V and J are TRBV2 and TRBJ2-3; 7 nucleotides agree with TRBD1. The CDR3 loop spans 15 amino acids. From germline, CDR1 is SNHLY and CDR2 FYNNEI. CDR3 amino acids: CASSVWRGGTDTRYF. CDR3 nucleotides: TGTGCCAGCAGTGTTTGGCGAGGGGGCACAGATACGCGGTATTTT.

This chain joins TRBV19 and TRBJ2-3; 9 bases agree with TRBD2. The CDR3 covers 14 residues. V dropped 4 bases and J dropped 3; count of bases not matched to a gene: 2. Germline CDR1 is LNHDA and CDR2 is SQIVND (reference sequence). The CDR3 reads CASSTGLATDTQYF. The CDR3 DNA sequence: TGTGCCAGTAGTACGGGACTAGCAACAGATACGCAGTATTTT.

The rearrangement links TRBV4-1 to TRBJ2-1; 7 bases map to TRBD2. V trimming: 4 bases; J trimming: 8 bases; junction bases outside the gene matches: 5. From germline, CDR1 is MGHRA and CDR2 YSYEKL. The CDR3 extends over 13 amino acids. CDR3 region: CASSRTSQDEQFF. CDR3 bases: TGCGCCAGCAGCCGGACTAGTCAGGATGAGCAGTTCTTC.

This clone showed up just a few times. The J gene is TRBJ1-3, the V gene TRBV5-4; no clear D gene. The CDR3 runs 15 residues. V was trimmed by 4 bases and J by 4 bases, leaving 15 bases between them. Germline lookup yields CDR1 SGHNT and CDR2 YYREEE (reference sequence). DNA for the CDR3: TGTGCCAGCAGCCCCGTGGGCGTCTCGGGAAACACCATATATTTT. Protein sequence: CASSPVGVSGNTIYF. Full variable domain (outside the CDR3, taken from reference TRBV5-4 and TRBJ1-3): ETGVTQSPTHLIKTRGQQVTLRCSSQSGHNTVSWYQQALGQGPQFIFQYYREEENGRGNFPPRFSGLQFPNYSSELNVNALELDDSALYLCASSPVGVSGNTIYFGEGSWLTVV.

The chain is built from TRBV19 and TRBJ2-2; D is perhaps TRBD2 (6 bases). This CDR3 comprises 17 residues. V was shortened by 2 bases and J by 1 base, with 14 bases between the two germline ends. The germline CDR1 and CDR2 sequences are LNHDA and SQIVND (reference sequence). The CDR3 region is CASSIRRDDLNTGELFF. CDR3 DNA sequence: TGTGCCAGTAGTATAAGGAGGGACGACCTGAACACCGGGGAGCTGTTTTTT.

The chain links TRBV29-1 to TRBJ1-5; D might be TRBD1 (6 bases). Germline values: CDR1 SQVTM, CDR2 ANQGSEA. This CDR3 has 13 amino acids. V gave up 6 bases and J gave up 2 bases, with 11 bases separating them. Here the CDR3 DNA reads TGCAGCGTGGGGCCAGGGGGCAATCAGCCCCAGCATTTT. As protein: CSVGPGGNQPQHF.

The J gene is TRBJ2-7, the V gene TRBV23-1, with unresolved D. TRBV23-1 is treated as an ORF (open reading frame) with a function not yet certain. V was clipped by 6 bases and J by 2 bases, with 23 bases between them. CDR3 size: 17 residues. The CDR3, as DNA: TGCGCCAGCAGCTTTCGTACCGCCTATCTTCTTGCCTACGAGCAGTACTTC. Translated: CASSFRTAYLLAYEQYF.

The table lists this clone with a few counts. The CDR3 protein is CASSSTGTAVGTQYF. CDR3 sequence (DNA): TGTGCCAGCAGCTCCACCGGGACAGCGGTGGGGACCCAGTACTTC. This chain connects TRBV7-2 to TRBJ2-5, with 7 nucleotides matching TRBD1. The CDR3 runs to 15 residues. Germline CDR1 is SGHTA and CDR2 is FQGNSA. V lost 4 bases to trimming and J lost 7 bases; unmatched junction nucleotides: 12.

The V call is TRBV5-1, the J call TRBJ1-6, with 9 nucleotides matching TRBD1. The germline gives CDR1 SGHRS, CDR2 YFSETQ. Unmatched junction bases numbered 14, after V lost 4 bases and J lost 0 bases. The CDR3 spans 20 residues. The CDR3 protein is CASSPYPGTGILSYNSPLHF. CDR3 bases: TGCGCCAGCAGCCCCTACCCCGGGACAGGGATTCTCTCCTATAATTCACCCCTCCACTTT.